Described below is a single TCR beta chain sequence and its context. These data originate in a study of blood T cell repertoires in COVID-19. Study-level information: Nucleic acid was either cDNA or gDNA, and it came from T cells, B-cell-depleted T cells, or PBMCs.

Assay used: immunoSEQ multiplex PCR; TCRdb lists only in-frame clones, some missing. The sample lists 250,000 to 300,000 clones, 81% seen once, with 2.5% to 3% in the top ten. This TCR came from a woman aged 55-69 years with active or convalescent COVID-19. The sample consisted of peripheral blood.

As DNA, the CDR3 is TGTGCCAGCAGCCAACGCCAGGGGGCAGATACGCAGTATTTT. Translating it yields CASSQRQGADTQYF. The gene calls are TRBV3-1 (or the pseudogene TRBV3-2) and TRBJ2-3; TRBD1 agrees at 7 bases. V shed 2 bases and J 4 bases; nucleotides not matched to a gene: 3. This CDR3 comprises 14 residues. Germline values: CDR1 LGHDT, CDR2 YNNKEL (reference sequence).